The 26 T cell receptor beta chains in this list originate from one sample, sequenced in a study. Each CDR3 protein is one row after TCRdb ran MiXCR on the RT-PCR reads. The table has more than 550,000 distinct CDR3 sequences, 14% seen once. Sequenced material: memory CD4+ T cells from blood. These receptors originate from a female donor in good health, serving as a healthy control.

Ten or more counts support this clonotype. CDR3 nucleotides: TGTGCCAGCAGCCTTCTCCACGAGCAGTACTTC. Encoded protein: CASSLLHEQYF. The chain recombines TRBV5-6 with TRBJ2-7; D uncertain. Germline CDR1 and CDR2: SGHDT and YYEEEE. V lost 4 bases and J lost 5, with 7 bases in between. This CDR3 comprises 11 residues. Complete variable domain (other parts from reference TRBV5-6 and TRBJ2-7): DAGVTQSPTHLIKTRGQQVTLRCSPKSGHDTVSWYQQALGQGPQFIFQYYEEEERQRGNFPDRFSGHQFPNYSSELNVNALLLGDSALYLCASSLLHEQYFGPGTRLTVT.

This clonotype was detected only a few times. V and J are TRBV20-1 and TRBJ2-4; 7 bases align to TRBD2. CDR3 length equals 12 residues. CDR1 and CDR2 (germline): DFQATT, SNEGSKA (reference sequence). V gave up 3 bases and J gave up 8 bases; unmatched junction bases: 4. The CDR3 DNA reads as TGCAGTGCTAGGAGTGCGGGGGACATTCAGTACTTC. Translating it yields CSARSAGDIQYF.

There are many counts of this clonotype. For the CDR3, the DNA is TGCGCCAGCAGCTTGGTTCCGGGTGTCGACACTGAAGCTTTCTTT. Amino acid sequence: CASSLVPGVDTEAFF. The chain recombines TRBV5-1 with TRBJ1-1; no reliable D call. This CDR3 region has 15 residues. Trimming took off 0 bases at V and 3 bases at J, with 12 bases between the two ends. Germline CDR1 SGHRS, CDR2 YFSETQ.

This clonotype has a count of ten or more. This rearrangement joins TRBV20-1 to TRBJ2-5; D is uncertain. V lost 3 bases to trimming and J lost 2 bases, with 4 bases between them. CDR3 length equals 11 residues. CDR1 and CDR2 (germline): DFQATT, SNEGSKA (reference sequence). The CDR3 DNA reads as TGCAGTGCTAGGATTCAAGAGACCCAGTACTTC. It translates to CSARIQETQYF.

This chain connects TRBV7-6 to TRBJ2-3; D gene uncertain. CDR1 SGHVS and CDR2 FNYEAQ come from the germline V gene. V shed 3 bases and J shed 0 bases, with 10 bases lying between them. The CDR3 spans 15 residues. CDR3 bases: TGTGCCAGCAGCTTTAGGCAGCTTAGCACAGATACGCAGTATTTT. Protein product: CASSFRQLSTDTQYF.

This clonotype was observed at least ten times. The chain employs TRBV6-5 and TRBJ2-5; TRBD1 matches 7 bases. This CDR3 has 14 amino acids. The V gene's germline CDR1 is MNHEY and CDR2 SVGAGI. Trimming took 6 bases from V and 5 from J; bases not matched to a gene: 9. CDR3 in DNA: TGTGCCAGCAGCTACGGGACAGCGAAGGAGACCCAGTACTTC. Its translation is CASSYGTAKETQYF.

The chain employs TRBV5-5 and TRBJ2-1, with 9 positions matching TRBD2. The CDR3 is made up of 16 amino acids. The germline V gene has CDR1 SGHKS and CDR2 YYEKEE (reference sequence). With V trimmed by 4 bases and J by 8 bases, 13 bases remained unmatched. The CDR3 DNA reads TGTGCCAGCAGCCTAACCCAGCGGGGGGACCGACATGAGCAGTTCTTC. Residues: CASSLTQRGDRHEQFF.

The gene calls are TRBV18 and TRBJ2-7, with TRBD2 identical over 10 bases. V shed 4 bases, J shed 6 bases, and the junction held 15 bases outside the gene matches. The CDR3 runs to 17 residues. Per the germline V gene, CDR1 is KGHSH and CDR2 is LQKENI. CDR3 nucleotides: TGTGCCAGCTCACGGACTAAGGGGCTAGCGGGAGAGTCCGAGCAGTACTTC. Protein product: CASSRTKGLAGESEQYF.

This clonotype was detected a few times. The CDR3, as DNA: TGTGCCAGCAGCAGTGTTGGGGACTCTGAAGCTTTCTTT. Translating it yields CASSSVGDSEAFF. The gene calls are TRBV5-6 and TRBJ1-1; maybe TRBD1 (5 bases). Germline V gene data show CDR1 as SGHDT and CDR2 as YYEEEE. The ends were cut back, 4 bases at V and 6 bases at J, with 13 bases in the middle. The CDR3 is 13 residues long. Combining the CDR3 with reference TRBV5-6 and TRBJ1-1 gives the whole variable domain DAGVTQSPTHLIKTRGQQVTLRCSPKSGHDTVSWYQQALGQGPQFIFQYYEEEERQRGNFPDRFSGHQFPNYSSELNVNALLLGDSALYLCASSSVGDSEAFFGQGTRLTVV.

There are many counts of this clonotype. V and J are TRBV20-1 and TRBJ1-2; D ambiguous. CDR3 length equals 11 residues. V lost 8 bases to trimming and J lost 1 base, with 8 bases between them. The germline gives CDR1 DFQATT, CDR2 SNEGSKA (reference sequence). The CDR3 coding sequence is TGCAGTCTGCAAGTTAACTATGGCTACACCTTC. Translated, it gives CSLQVNYGYTF.

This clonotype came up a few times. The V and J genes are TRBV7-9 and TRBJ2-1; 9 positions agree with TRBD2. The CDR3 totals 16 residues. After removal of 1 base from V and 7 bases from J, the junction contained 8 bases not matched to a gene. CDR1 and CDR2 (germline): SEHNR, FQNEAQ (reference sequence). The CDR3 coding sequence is TGTGCCAGCAGCTTAGGTTCTTTAGCGGGGGCAAATGAGCAGTTCTTC. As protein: CASSLGSLAGANEQFF.

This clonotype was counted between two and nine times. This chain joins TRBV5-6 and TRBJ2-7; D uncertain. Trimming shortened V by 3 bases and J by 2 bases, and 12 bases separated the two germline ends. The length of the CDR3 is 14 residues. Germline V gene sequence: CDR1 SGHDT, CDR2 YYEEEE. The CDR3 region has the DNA TGTGCCAGCAGCTCCGTCGCACGTACCTACGAGCAGTACTTC. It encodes CASSSVARTYEQYF. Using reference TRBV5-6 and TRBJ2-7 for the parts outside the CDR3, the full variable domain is DAGVTQSPTHLIKTRGQQVTLRCSPKSGHDTVSWYQQALGQGPQFIFQYYEEEERQRGNFPDRFSGHQFPNYSSELNVNALLLGDSALYLCASSSVARTYEQYFGPGTRLTVT.

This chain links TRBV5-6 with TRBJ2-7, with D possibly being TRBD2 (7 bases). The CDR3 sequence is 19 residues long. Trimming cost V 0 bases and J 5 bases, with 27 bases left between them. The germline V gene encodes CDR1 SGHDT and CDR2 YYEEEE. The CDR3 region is CASSLAGRRIGTQGNEQYF. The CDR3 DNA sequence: TGTGCCAGCAGCTTGGCCGGGAGGCGGATCGGTACCCAGGGGAACGAGCAGTACTTC.

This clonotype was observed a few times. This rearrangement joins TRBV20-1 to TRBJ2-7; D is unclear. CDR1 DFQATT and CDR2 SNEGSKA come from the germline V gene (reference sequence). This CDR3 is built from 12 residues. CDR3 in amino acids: CRVDQSSYEQYF. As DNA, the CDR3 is TGCAGGGTGGACCAGAGCTCCTACGAGCAGTACTTC.

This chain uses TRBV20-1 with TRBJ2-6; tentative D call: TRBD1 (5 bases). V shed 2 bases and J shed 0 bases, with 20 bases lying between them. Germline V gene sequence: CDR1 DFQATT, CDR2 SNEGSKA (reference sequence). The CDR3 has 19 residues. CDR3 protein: CSARSLVDREASGANVLTF. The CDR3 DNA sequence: TGCAGTGCTAGATCTCTCGTAGACAGAGAGGCCTCTGGGGCCAACGTCCTGACTTTC.

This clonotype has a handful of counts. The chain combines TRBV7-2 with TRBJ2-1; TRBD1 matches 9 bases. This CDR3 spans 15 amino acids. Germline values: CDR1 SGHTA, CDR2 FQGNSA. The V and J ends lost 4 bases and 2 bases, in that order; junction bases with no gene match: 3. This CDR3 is CASSYRQGAYNEQFF. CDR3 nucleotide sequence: TGTGCCAGCAGCTACAGACAGGGGGCCTACAATGAGCAGTTCTTC.

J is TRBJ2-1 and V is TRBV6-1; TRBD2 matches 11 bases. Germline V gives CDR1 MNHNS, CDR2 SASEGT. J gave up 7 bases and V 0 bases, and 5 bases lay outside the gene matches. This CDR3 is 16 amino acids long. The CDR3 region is CASSEARLAGQNEQFF. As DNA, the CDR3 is TGTGCCAGCAGTGAAGCGCGACTAGCGGGGCAGAATGAGCAGTTCTTC.

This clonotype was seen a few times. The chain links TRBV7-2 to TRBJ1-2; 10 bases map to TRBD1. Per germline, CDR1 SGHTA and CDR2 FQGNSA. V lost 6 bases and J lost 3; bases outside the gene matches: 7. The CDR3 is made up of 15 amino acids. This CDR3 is CASSSRDRGDYGYTF. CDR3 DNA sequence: TGTGCCAGCAGTTCGAGGGACAGGGGCGACTATGGCTACACCTTC.

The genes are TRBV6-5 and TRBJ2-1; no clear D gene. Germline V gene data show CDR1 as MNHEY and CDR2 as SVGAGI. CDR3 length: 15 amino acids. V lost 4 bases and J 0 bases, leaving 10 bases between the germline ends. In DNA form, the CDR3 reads TGTGCCAGCAGTTTGATGAAGAGCTCCTACAATGAGCAGTTCTTC. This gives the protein CASSLMKSSYNEQFF.

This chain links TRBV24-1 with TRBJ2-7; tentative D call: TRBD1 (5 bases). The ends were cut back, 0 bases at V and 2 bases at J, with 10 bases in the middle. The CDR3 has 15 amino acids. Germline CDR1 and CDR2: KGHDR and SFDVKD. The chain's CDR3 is CATSDLRGGAYEQYF. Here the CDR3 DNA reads TGTGCCACCAGTGATTTGAGGGGCGGCGCCTACGAGCAGTACTTC.

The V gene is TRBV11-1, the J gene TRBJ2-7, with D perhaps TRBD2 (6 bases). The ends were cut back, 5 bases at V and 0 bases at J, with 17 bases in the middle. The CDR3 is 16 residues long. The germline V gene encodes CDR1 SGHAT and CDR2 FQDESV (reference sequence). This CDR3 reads CASSPSDGGISYEQYF. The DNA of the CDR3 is TGTGCCAGCAGCCCCTCGGATGGGGGGATCTCCTACGAGCAGTACTTC.

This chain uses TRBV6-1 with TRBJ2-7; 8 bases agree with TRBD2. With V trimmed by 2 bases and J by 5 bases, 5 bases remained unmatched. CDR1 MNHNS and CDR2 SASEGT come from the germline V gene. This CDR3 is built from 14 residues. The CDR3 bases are TGTGCCAGCAGTGAACGGGGGGGGATCGACGAGCAGTACTTC. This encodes CASSERGGIDEQYF.

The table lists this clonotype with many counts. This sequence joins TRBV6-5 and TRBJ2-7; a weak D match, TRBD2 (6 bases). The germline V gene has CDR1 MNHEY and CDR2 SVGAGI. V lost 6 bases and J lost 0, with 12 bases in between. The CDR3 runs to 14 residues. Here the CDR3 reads CASRGGESSYEQYF. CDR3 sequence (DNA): TGTGCCAGCAGAGGAGGGGAGAGCTCCTACGAGCAGTACTTC.

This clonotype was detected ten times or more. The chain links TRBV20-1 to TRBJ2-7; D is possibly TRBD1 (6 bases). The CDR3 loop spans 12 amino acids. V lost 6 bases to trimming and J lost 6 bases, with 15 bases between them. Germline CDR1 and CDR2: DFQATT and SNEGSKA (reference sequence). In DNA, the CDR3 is TGCAGTGCCCCGGGACAATCTGGCGAGCAGTACTTC. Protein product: CSAPGQSGEQYF.

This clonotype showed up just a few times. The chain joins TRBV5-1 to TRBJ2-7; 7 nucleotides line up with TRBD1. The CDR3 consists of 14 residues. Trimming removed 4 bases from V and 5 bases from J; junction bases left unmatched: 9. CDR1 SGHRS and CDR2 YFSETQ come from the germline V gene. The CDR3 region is CASSPTGAPNEQYF. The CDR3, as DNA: TGCGCCAGCAGCCCCACAGGGGCTCCTAACGAGCAGTACTTC.

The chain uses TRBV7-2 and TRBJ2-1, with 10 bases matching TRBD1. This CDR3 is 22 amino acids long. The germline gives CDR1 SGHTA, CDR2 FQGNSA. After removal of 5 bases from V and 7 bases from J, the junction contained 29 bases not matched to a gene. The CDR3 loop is CASSRGQQPQEPGQGLRNEQFF. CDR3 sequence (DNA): TGTGCCAGCAGCCGAGGCCAGCAACCCCAAGAACCGGGACAGGGGCTTAGGAATGAGCAGTTCTTC.